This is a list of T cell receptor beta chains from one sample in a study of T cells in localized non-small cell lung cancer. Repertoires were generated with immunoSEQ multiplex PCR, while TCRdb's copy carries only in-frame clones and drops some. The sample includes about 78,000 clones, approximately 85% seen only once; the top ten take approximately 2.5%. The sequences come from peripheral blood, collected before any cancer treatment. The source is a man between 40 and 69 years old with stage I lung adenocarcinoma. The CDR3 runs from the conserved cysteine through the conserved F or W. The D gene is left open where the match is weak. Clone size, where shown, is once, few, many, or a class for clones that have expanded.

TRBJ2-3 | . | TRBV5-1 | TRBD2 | CASSTRTSGESNTQYF | TGCGCCAGCAGCACAAGGACTAGCGGGGAATCCAATACGCAGTATTTT
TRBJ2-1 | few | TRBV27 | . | CASSMDSGVSEQFF | TGTGCCAGCAGTATGGACTCCGGGGTCTCTGAGCAGTTCTTC
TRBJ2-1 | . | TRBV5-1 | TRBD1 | CASSFTDRGGGEQFF | TGCGCCAGCAGCTTCACGGACAGGGGAGGTGGTGAGCAGTTCTTC
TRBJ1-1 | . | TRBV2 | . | CASSVKLNTEAFF | TGTGCCAGCAGTGTGAAGTTGAACACTGAAGCTTTCTTT
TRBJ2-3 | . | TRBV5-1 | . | CASSARGMLSPTDTQYF | TGCGCCAGCAGCGCCAGAGGGATGTTAAGCCCCACAGATACGCAGTATTTT
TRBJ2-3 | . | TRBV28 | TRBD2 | CASRGRLAGGPVERTDTQYF | TGTGCCAGCAGGGGGCGACTAGCGGGAGGGCCGGTAGAGAGGACAGATACGCAGTATTTT
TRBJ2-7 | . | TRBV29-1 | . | CSVMVSSYEQYF | TGCAGCGTTATGGTAAGCTCCTACGAGCAGTACTTC
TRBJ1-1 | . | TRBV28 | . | CASSLGGKDTEAFF | TGTGCCAGCAGTTTAGGAGGGAAGGACACTGAAGCTTTCTTT
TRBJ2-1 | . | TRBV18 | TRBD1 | CASSPLGTGGNEQFF | TGTGCCAGCTCACCACTGGGGACAGGGGGCAATGAGCAGTTCTTC
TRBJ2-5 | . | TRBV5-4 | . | CASSLALVGGVQETQYF | TGTGCCAGCAGCTTGGCCCTCGTTGGTGGGGTCCAAGAGACCCAGTACTTC
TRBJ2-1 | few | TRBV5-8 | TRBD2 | CASRKPRGASYNEQFF | TGTGCCAGCAGGAAACCGCGGGGGGCCTCCTACAATGAGCAGTTCTTC
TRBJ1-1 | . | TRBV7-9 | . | CASSFLGTEAFF | TGTGCCAGCAGCTTCTTGGGTACTGAAGCTTTCTTT
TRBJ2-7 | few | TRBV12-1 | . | CASSFEVQGALTDEQYF | TGTGCCAGCAGCTTTGAAGTCCAGGGAGCGCTTACCGACGAGCAGTACTTC
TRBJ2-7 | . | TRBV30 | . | CAWAGAPFEQYF | TGTGCCTGGGCCGGGGCCCCCTTCGAGCAGTACTTC
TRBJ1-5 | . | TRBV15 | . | CATSLGPNVNQPQHF | TGTGCCACCAGCCTCGGACCGAACGTTAATCAGCCCCAGCATTTT
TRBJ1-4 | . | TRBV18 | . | CASSPDHQVEKLFF | TGTGCCAGCTCACCTGACCATCAGGTAGAAAAACTGTTTTTT
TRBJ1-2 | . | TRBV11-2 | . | CASSFGANYGYTF | TGTGCCAGCAGCTTTGGGGCTAACTATGGCTACACCTTC
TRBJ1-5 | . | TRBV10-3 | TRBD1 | CAPYGSGQGDQPQHF | TGTGCCCCCTACGGGAGCGGACAGGGGGATCAGCCCCAGCATTTT
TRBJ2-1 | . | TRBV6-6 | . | CASSGTGTRSYNEQFF | TGTGCCAGCAGTGGAACTGGGACCAGATCCTACAATGAGCAGTTCTTC
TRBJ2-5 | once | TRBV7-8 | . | CASGPRRDYQETQYF | TGTGCCAGCGGACCTCGCCGGGACTACCAAGAGACCCAGTACTTC